What follows is one TCR beta chain and its context. The germline gives CDR1 MDHEN, CDR2 SYDVKM. The CDR3 loop spans 15 amino acids. Trimming took 6 bases from V and 2 from J, leaving 16 bases between them. This sample is part of a study of blood T cell repertoires in COVID-19. Study background: Nucleic acid was either cDNA or gDNA, and it came from T cells, B-cell-depleted T cells, or PBMCs.

Generated by immunoSEQ multiplex PCR, the TCRdb table keeps only in-frame clones and is missing some. The data show 370,000 or so clones, roughly 77% seen once. Sequencing used peripheral blood. This TCR came from a human donor with acute or convalescent COVID-19. The donor label of this sample is uncertain. V usage is TRBV28 and J usage is TRBJ1-2; TRBD1 might be the D (5 bases). CDR3 loop: CASSFRIRGNYGYTF. CDR3 DNA sequence: TGTGCCAGCAGCTTCAGAATACGGGGGAACTATGGCTACACCTTC.